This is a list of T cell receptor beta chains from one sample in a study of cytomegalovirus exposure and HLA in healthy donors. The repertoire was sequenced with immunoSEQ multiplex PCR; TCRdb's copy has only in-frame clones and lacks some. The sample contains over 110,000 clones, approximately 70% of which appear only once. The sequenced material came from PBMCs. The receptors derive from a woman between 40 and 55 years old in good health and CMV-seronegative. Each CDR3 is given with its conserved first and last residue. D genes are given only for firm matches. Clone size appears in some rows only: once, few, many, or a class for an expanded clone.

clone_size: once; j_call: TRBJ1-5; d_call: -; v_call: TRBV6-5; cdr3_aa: CASSYGAGSNQPQHF; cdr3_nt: TGTGCCAGCAGTTACGGGGCAGGGAGCAATCAGCCCCAGCATTTT
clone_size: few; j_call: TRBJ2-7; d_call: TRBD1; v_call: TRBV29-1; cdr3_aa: CSVGAGTGGSYEQYF; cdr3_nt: TGCAGCGTTGGGGCCGGGACAGGGGGCTCCTACGAGCAGTACTTC
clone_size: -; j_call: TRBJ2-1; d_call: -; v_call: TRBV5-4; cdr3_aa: CASSSPRAEQFF; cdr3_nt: TGTGCCAGCAGCTCCCCTAGAGCTGAGCAGTTCTTC
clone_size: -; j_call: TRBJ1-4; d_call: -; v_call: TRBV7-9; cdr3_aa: CASSLGGGDEKLFF; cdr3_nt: TGTGCCAGCAGCCTCGGGGGAGGGGATGAAAAACTGTTTTTT
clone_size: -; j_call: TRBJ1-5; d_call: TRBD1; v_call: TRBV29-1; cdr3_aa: CSVLLGQGNQPQHF; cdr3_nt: TGCAGCGTTTTACTTGGACAGGGGAATCAGCCCCAGCATTTT
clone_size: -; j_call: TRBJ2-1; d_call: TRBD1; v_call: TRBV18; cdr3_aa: CASSPGQDNEQFF; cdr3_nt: TGTGCCAGCTCACCGGGACAGGACAATGAGCAGTTCTTC
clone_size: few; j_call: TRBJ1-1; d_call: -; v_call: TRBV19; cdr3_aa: CASSPRDSYTRRF; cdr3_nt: TGTGCCAGTAGTCCTCGCGACAGTTACACCCGCAGATTT
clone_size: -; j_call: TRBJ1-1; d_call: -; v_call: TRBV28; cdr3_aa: CASSLSGRGQTNTEAFF; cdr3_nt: TGTGCCAGCAGTTTATCGGGTCGGGGACAAACGAACACTGAAGCTTTCTTT
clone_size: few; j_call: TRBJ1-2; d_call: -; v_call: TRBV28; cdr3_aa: CASQNNYGYTF; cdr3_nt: TGTGCCAGCCAAAATAACTATGGCTACACCTTC
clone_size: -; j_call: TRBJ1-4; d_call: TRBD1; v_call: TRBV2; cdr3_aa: CASRQTGGFEKLFF; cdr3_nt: TGTGCCAGCAGACAAACAGGGGGTTTTGAAAAACTGTTTTTT
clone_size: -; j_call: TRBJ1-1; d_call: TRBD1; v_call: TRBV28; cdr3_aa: CASSSLAPIPGQGTHTEAFF; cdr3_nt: TGTGCCAGCAGTTCTCTAGCTCCTATTCCGGGACAGGGAACTCACACTGAAGCTTTCTTT
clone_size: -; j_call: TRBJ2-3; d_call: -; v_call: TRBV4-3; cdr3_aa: CASSQDSPGATDTQYF; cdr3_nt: TGCGCCAGCAGCCAAGATTCTCCAGGGGCAACAGATACGCAGTATTTT
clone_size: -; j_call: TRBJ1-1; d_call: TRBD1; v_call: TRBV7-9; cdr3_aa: CASSLAGTGAPEAFF; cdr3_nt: TGTGCCAGCAGCTTAGCGGGGACAGGGGCCCCGGAAGCTTTCTTT
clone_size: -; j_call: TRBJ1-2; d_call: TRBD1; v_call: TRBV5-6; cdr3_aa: CASSPGTGIYGYTF; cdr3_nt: TGTGCCAGCAGCCCCGGGACAGGAATCTATGGCTACACCTTC
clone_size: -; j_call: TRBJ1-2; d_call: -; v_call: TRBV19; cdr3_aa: CASSIGGYYGYTF; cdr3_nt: TGTGCCAGTAGTATAGGAGGATACTATGGCTACACCTTC
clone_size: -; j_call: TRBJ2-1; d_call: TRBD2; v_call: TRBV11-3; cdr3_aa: CASSFRLAGGLVCYNEQFF; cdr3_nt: TGTGCCAGCAGCTTCCGACTAGCGGGGGGTCTCGTATGCTACAATGAGCAGTTCTTC
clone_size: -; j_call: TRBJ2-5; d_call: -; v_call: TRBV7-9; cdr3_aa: CASSFGQLKETQYF; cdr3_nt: TGTGCCAGCAGCTTCGGACAGTTAAAAGAGACCCAGTACTTC
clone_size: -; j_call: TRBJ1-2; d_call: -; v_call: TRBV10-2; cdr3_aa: CASSAGPRNYGYTF; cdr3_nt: TGCGCCAGCAGTGCTGGGCCCCGAAACTATGGCTACACCTTC
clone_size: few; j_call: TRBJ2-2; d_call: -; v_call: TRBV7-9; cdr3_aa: CASSLALDNRVNTGELFF; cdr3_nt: TGTGCCAGCAGCTTAGCGTTGGACAACAGGGTTAACACCGGGGAGCTGTTTTTT
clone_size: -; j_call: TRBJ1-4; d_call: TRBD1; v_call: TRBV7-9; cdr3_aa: CASSSKVRDSYATNEKLFF; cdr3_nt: TGTGCCAGCAGCTCGAAGGTCCGGGACAGCTATGCAACTAATGAAAAACTGTTTTTT
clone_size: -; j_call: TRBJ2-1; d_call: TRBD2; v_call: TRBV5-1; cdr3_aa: CASRSGGLSYNEQFF; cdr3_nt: TGCGCCAGCAGAAGCGGGGGCCTATCCTACAATGAGCAGTTCTTC
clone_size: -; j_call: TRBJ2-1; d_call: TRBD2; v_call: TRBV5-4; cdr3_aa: CASSPSSGAPYNEQFF; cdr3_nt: TGTGCCAGCAGCCCTTCTAGCGGGGCGCCGTACAATGAGCAGTTCTTC
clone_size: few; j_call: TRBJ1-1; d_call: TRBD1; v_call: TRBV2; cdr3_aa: CASSDRGRLNTEAFF; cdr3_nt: TGTGCCAGCAGTGACAGGGGGCGATTGAACACTGAAGCTTTCTTT
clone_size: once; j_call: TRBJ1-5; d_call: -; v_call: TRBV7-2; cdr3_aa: CASSLSTQLHF; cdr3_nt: TGTGCCAGCAGCTTATCTACTCAATTGCATTTT
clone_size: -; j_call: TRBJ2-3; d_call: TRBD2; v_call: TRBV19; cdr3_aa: CASKRGGTDTQYF; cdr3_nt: TGTGCCAGCAAGCGGGGGGGCACAGATACGCAGTATTTT
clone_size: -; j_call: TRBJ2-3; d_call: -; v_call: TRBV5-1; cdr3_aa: CASRAANLVDTQYF; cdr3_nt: TGCGCCAGCAGAGCAGCGAATCTGGTGGATACGCAGTATTTT
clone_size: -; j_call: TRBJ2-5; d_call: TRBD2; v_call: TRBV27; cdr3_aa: CASSLWSGRGTQETQYF; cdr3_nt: TGTGCCAGCAGTTTGTGGAGCGGGCGGGGGACCCAAGAGACCCAGTACTTC
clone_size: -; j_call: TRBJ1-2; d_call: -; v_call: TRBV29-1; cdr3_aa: CSVVGRNYGYTF; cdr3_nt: TGCAGCGTTGTGGGCAGAAACTATGGCTACACCTTC
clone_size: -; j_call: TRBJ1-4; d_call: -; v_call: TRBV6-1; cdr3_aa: CASSGRGQPYEKLFF; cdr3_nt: TGTGCCAGCAGTGGGCGTGGACAGCCTTATGAAAAACTGTTTTTT
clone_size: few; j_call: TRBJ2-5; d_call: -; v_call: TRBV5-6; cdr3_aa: CASSLLQETQYF; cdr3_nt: TGTGCCAGCAGCTTGCTCCAAGAGACCCAGTACTTC